These 8 T cell receptor beta chains were sequenced from one sample in a study of T cell changes during pregnancy in multiple sclerosis (dated by TCRdb to between 2017 and 2020). The receptor library was made with the immunoSEQ multiplex PCR assay. Imported from immuneACCESS, the table was reduced by TCRdb to in-frame sequences with V and J called. These copies leave out some clones; in studies compared against another copy, an unresolved V gene accounts for under half, and the cause of the remainder is not known. The sample records approximately 65,000 clones, roughly nine tenths of which are singletons. About 0.8% of the sample is taken by the ten largest. This material consisted of CD4+ T cells from peripheral blood mononuclear cells, taken in the first trimester of pregnancy. These receptors were taken from a female donor with multiple sclerosis, enrolled in a pregnancy study.

The CDR3 nucleotides are TGCAGCGTTGCCCACCGGTTAACCTACGAGCAGTACTTC. Protein: CSVAHRLTYEQYF. The V gene is TRBV29-1, the J gene TRBJ2-7; D not certain. This CDR3 is built from 13 residues. CDR1 SQVTM and CDR2 ANQGSEA come from the germline V gene. V lost 4 bases, J lost 2 bases, and 12 bases lay in between.

The rearrangement links TRBV9 to TRBJ2-3; no firm D call. There are 15 residues in the CDR3. The V end was cut by 1 base, the J end by 3 bases, with 12 bases between. Germline loops: CDR1 SGDLS, CDR2 YYNGEE. CDR3 residues: CASSVKERPTDTQYF. CDR3 DNA sequence: TGTGCCAGCAGCGTAAAGGAGCGCCCAACAGATACGCAGTATTTT. Variable domain in full (rest from reference TRBV9 and TRBJ2-3): DSGVTQTPKHLITATGQRVTLRCSPRSGDLSVYWYQQSLDQGLQFLIQYYNGEERAKGNILERFSAQQFPDLHSELNLSSLELGDSALYFCASSVKERPTDTQYFGPGTRLTVL.

The chain joins TRBV23-1 to TRBJ1-6, with no clear D. TRBV23-1 is classed as an ORF, of uncertain function. Trimming stripped 3 bases from V and 0 bases from J, with 6 bases between. The CDR3 is made up of 15 amino acids. This CDR3 reads CASSQVSSYNSPLHF. CDR3 nucleotide sequence: TGCGCCAGCAGTCAGGTCAGCTCCTATAATTCACCCCTCCACTTT.

The rearrangement uses TRBV5-6 and TRBJ2-6; D possibly corresponds to TRBD1 (5 bases). Trimming stripped 4 bases from V and 2 bases from J, with 7 bases between. The CDR3 contains 14 residues. Germline CDR1 reads SGHDT; CDR2 reads YYEEEE. Here the CDR3 reads CASSQGPGANVLTF. CDR3 nucleotides: TGTGCCAGCAGCCAGGGCCCTGGGGCCAACGTCCTGACTTTC.

CDR3 sequence: CASSGAGTSGGHSTDTQYF. CDR3 bases: TGTGCCAGCAGCGGGGCCGGGACTAGCGGGGGCCATAGCACAGATACGCAGTATTTT. The chain joins TRBV7-2 to TRBJ2-3; 14 positions agree with TRBD2. The CDR3 has 19 amino acids. Germline CDR1 SGHTA, CDR2 FQGNSA. V lost 5 bases and J lost 0; bases outside the gene matches: 10.

The genes are TRBV7-7 and TRBJ2-1, with 7 nucleotides matching TRBD1. This CDR3 comprises 15 residues. Germline V gene data show CDR1 as SSHAT and CDR2 as FNYEAQ (reference sequence). Trimming at V came to 5 bases and at J to 9 bases, leaving 13 bases not matched to a gene. As DNA, the CDR3 is TGTGCCAGCAGCCCAACTAGGACAGGTTCGAGTGAGCAGTTCTTC. Translating gives CASSPTRTGSSEQFF. The variable domain in full, with the rest retrieved from reference TRBV7-7 and TRBJ2-1, is GAGVSQSPRYKVTKRGQDVTLRCDPISSHATLYWYQQALGQGPEFLTYFNYEAQPDKSGLPSDRFSAERPEGSISTLTIQRTEQRDSAMYRCASSPTRTGSSEQFFGPGTRLTVL.

This rearrangement joins TRBV10-3 to TRBJ2-5; a weak D match, TRBD2 (6 bases). V was clipped by 4 bases and J by 2 bases, with 17 bases between them. The germline V gene has CDR1 ENHRY and CDR2 SYGVKD. The CDR3 spans 16 residues. For the CDR3, the DNA is TGTGCCATCAGTGGTTTATCGGGGGATCTTCAAGAGACCCAGTACTTC. As protein: CAISGLSGDLQETQYF.

The rearrangement joins TRBV18 to TRBJ2-1; 7 nucleotides match TRBD2. The V gene's germline CDR1 is KGHSH and CDR2 LQKENI. V shed 3 bases and J 7 bases; nucleotides not matched to a gene: 6. CDR3 length: 14 amino acids. The CDR3 DNA follows: TGTGCCAGCTCACCCATAGGGAGGGTGAATGAGCAGTTCTTC. Encoded protein: CASSPIGRVNEQFF.